These 30 T cell receptor beta chains were all obtained from the same sample, sequenced in a study of T cells in Graves' hyperthyroidism and ophthalmopathy. TCR beta CDR3 regions were amplified from RNA. The HTBI primer set was used in a first-round RT-PCR of the TCR CDR3. TCRdb used MiXCR to reprocess the multiplex PCR reads, holding one entry per CDR3 protein. Of about 280,000 distinct CDR3 sequences in the sample, 25% were seen once. Sequences were obtained from blood. These receptor sequences come from a man aged 40-49 years with Graves' hyperthyroidism that later progressed to Graves' ophthalmopathy.

Ten or more counts support this clonotype. V gene TRBV5-1 combines with J gene TRBJ2-7; TRBD1 matches 9 bases. Per germline, CDR1 SGHRS and CDR2 YFSETQ. The CDR3 contains 16 residues. V lost 4 bases, J lost 1 base, and 9 bases stayed unmatched. The CDR3 DNA reads as TGCGCCAGCAGCCTCACAGGGGGCTGGGGATCCTACGAGCAGTACTTC. It yields the protein CASSLTGGWGSYEQYF.

Many counts were recorded for this clonotype. This chain connects TRBV12-3 or TRBV12-4 to TRBJ1-5, with no clear D. This CDR3 is 14 amino acids long. With 5 bases removed from V and 3 bases from J, the gap between germline ends came to 11 bases. CDR3 nucleotide sequence: TGTGCCAGCAGTACCGTCGGGAACAATCAGCCCCAGCATTTT. Its translation is CASSTVGNNQPQHF.

This clonotype came up a few times. The chain couples TRBV19 to TRBJ2-5, with TRBD2 matching 8 bases. Trimming took 2 bases from V and 5 from J; bases not matched to a gene: 13. The CDR3 extends over 17 amino acids. Looked up from germline, CDR1 is LNHDA and CDR2 is SQIVND (reference sequence). CDR3 sequence (DNA): TGTGCCAGTAGTATAAGGGGGGCGAGGACTAGCTCCGAGACCCAGTACTTC. Protein sequence: CASSIRGARTSSETQYF.

This clonotype was seen many times. This chain links TRBV27 with TRBJ1-2, with D uncertain. This CDR3 comprises 16 residues. The V end was cut by 0 bases, the J end by 0 bases, with 11 bases between. CDR1 and CDR2 from the germline V gene are MNHEY and SMNVEV (reference sequence). The CDR3 region has the DNA TGTGCCAGCAGTTTATCGCGTCTTACTTCTAACTATGGCTACACCTTC. Amino acids: CASSLSRLTSNYGYTF.

This clonotype was detected ten times or more. This chain connects TRBV5-5 to TRBJ1-3; D uncertain. The CDR3 runs to 15 residues. Germline CDR1 is SGHKS and CDR2 is YYEKEE (reference sequence). Trimming removed 1 base at V and 0 bases at J, with 8 bases between. CDR3 nucleotides: TGTGCCAGCAGCTTGCCCGGTAACTCTGGAAACACCATATATTTT. Its protein product is CASSLPGNSGNTIYF.

This clonotype was seen repeatedly, ten times or more. V usage is TRBV7-2 and J usage is TRBJ1-1; no reliable D call. Germline CDR1 SGHTA, CDR2 FQGNSA. V was trimmed by 0 bases and J by 9 bases, leaving 5 bases between them. The CDR3 consists of 11 residues. CDR3 sequence (DNA): TGTGCCAGCAGCTTAGCGTGGAAAGCTTTCTTT. It is translated as CASSLAWKAFF.

In its sample, this clonotype was seen many times. The J gene is TRBJ1-2, the V gene TRBV20-1, with 7 bases lining up with TRBD1. Looked up from germline, CDR1 is DFQATT and CDR2 is SNEGSKA (reference sequence). Trimming cost V 0 bases and J 2 bases; bases outside gene matches: 6. The CDR3 covers 15 residues. CDR3 sequence: CSARDGGGLNYGYTF. The CDR3 DNA follows: TGCAGTGCTAGAGATGGAGGGGGCCTGAACTATGGCTACACCTTC.

This clonotype was seen many times. The rearrangement links TRBV12-3 or TRBV12-4 to TRBJ2-2; D may be TRBD1 (5 bases). The germline V and J ends were trimmed by 7 bases and 0 bases, with 9 bases remaining between them. The length of the CDR3 is 14 residues. CDR3: CASTKTANTGELFF. CDR3 DNA sequence: TGTGCCAGCACCAAGACAGCGAACACCGGGGAGCTGTTTTTT.

This clonotype came up many times. The rearrangement links TRBV5-1 to TRBJ2-7; 9 bases line up with TRBD1. Germline V gene sequence: CDR1 SGHRS, CDR2 YFSETQ. Germline trimming cut 1 base from V and 3 bases from J; bases unmatched to any gene: 5. This CDR3 has 15 residues. CDR3 region: CASSLWRQGVYEQYF. CDR3 in DNA: TGCGCCAGCAGCTTGTGGAGACAGGGGGTCTACGAGCAGTACTTC.

This clonotype was recorded at least ten times. The chain links TRBV12-3 or TRBV12-4 to TRBJ2-2; possible D gene TRBD1, 5 bases. This CDR3 comprises 15 residues. Trimming left V 7 bases short and J 6 bases short, with 18 bases between. Here the CDR3 reads CASTYAGSIPGELFF. The CDR3, as DNA: TGTGCCAGCACCTACGCAGGGTCTATTCCCGGGGAGCTGTTTTTT.

This clonotype was observed at least ten times. Its ends do not fully match the called genes, so a read error is possible. The genes are TRBV20-1 and TRBJ2-3; D might be TRBD2 (5 bases). The germline CDR1 and CDR2 sequences are DFQATT and SNEGSKA (reference sequence). CDR3 length: 12 residues. CDR3 protein: CSAGEGSDTQYF. In nucleotides, the CDR3 is TGCAGTGCTGGAGAGGGCTCAGATACGCAGTATTTT.

The chain joins TRBV20-1 to TRBJ2-4; the match to TRBD1 covers 11 bases. The CDR3 covers 16 residues. With 1 base clipped from V and 6 bases from J, the junction kept 8 bases outside the gene matches. Germline V gene lookup returns CDR1 DFQATT and CDR2 SNEGSKA (reference sequence). The CDR3 is CSARGPPGQGGNIQYF. Written as DNA, the CDR3 is TGCAGTGCTAGAGGCCCCCCGGGACAGGGGGGAAACATTCAGTACTTC.

This clonotype was seen repeatedly, ten times or more. The V and J genes are TRBV29-1 and TRBJ2-7; 7 bases match TRBD2. Germline CDR1 reads SQVTM; CDR2 reads ANQGSEA. This CDR3 has 16 amino acids. V was clipped by 2 bases and J by 0 bases; unmatched bases: 10. CDR3 loop: CSVELGAGAPSYEQYF. The CDR3 nucleotides read TGCAGCGTTGAACTCGGGGCGGGAGCGCCCTCCTACGAGCAGTACTTC.

This clonotype occurred many times. The rearrangement uses TRBV13 and TRBJ2-5; no clear D gene. This CDR3 comprises 16 residues. CDR1 PRHDT and CDR2 FYEKMQ come from the germline V gene (reference sequence). V lost 5 bases, J lost 0 bases, and 16 bases lay in between. As DNA, the CDR3 is TGTGCCAGCAGCCCCAGAGGTTCCGGCAACCAAGAGACCCAGTACTTC. Residues: CASSPRGSGNQETQYF.

J is TRBJ2-7 and V is TRBV28; D unclear. The germline V gene encodes CDR1 MDHEN and CDR2 SYDVKM. V gave up 2 bases and J gave up 0 bases, with 11 bases separating them. This CDR3 region has 15 residues. For the CDR3, the DNA is TGTGCCAGCAGTTTACCAGGAACGGGCTCCTACGAGCAGTACTTC. The encoded protein is CASSLPGTGSYEQYF.

This clonotype has a count of ten or more. The chain carries TRBV7-9 and TRBJ1-6, with TRBD1 as a possible D gene (5 bases). Germline V gene lookup returns CDR1 SEHNR and CDR2 FQNEAQ (reference sequence). This CDR3 has 14 residues. V was pared by 7 bases and J by 4 bases, with 11 bases between. CDR3 amino acids: CASTAGPYNSPLHF. CDR3 nucleotides: TGTGCCAGCACCGCGGGGCCATATAATTCACCCCTCCACTTT. The complete variable domain, with remaining parts taken from reference TRBV7-9 and TRBJ1-6, reads DTGVSQNPRHKITKRGQNVTFRCDPISEHNRLYWYRQTLGQGPEFLTYFQNEAQLEKSRLLSDRFSAERPKGSFSTLEIQRTEQGDSAMYLCASTAGPYNSPLHFGNGTRLTVT.

This clonotype has ten or more counts. The chain employs TRBV14 and TRBJ2-7; possibly TRBD2 for D (5 bases). This CDR3 has 13 residues. Deletions cut 1 base from V and 5 bases from J, with 9 bases between. Germline V CDR1 and CDR2: SGHDN, FVKESK. The CDR3 loop reads CASSQAGGNEQYF. The CDR3 nucleotides are TGTGCCAGCAGCCAAGCCGGAGGAAACGAGCAGTACTTC.

This clonotype appeared many times. V usage is TRBV28 and J usage is TRBJ1-2; weak D call: TRBD1 (6 bases). CDR1 is MDHEN and CDR2 is SYDVKM in the germline V gene. The CDR3 loop spans 13 amino acids. Trimming shortened V by 6 bases and J by 4 bases, and 12 bases separated the two germline ends. The CDR3 DNA reads as TGTGCCAGCAGATCAGGGGACGGCTATGGCTACACCTTC. Its protein product is CASRSGDGYGYTF.

This clonotype was counted ten times or more. J is TRBJ2-5 and V is TRBV2; a weak D match, TRBD2 (6 bases). Germline-derived CDR1 and CDR2 are SNHLY and FYNNEI. Trimming took 6 bases from V and 5 from J, leaving 13 bases between them. This CDR3 has 13 residues. In DNA form, the CDR3 reads TGTGCCAGCAGAGAGGGGACTCGGGAGACCCAGTACTTC. Its translation: CASREGTRETQYF. Full variable domain (remainder filled in from reference TRBV2 and TRBJ2-5): EPEVTQTPSHQVTQMGQEVILRCVPISNHLYFYWYRQILGQKVEFLVSFYNNEISEKSEIFDDQFSVERPDGSNFTLKIRSTKLEDSAMYFCASREGTRETQYFGPGTRLLVL.

This clonotype was observed at least ten times. This rearrangement joins TRBV2 to TRBJ2-5; TRBD1 is a possible D gene (6 bases). This CDR3 is built from 15 residues. The germline V gene encodes CDR1 SNHLY and CDR2 FYNNEI. Trimming cost V 5 bases and J 6 bases, with 19 bases left between them. The CDR3 sequence is CASSSLTGNHQTQYF. CDR3 bases: TGTGCCAGCAGTTCCCTAACAGGGAATCATCAGACCCAGTACTTC.

This clonotype was recorded many times. This chain connects TRBV4-1 to TRBJ2-2; no clear D gene. The CDR3 length is 15 residues. Germline lookup yields CDR1 MGHRA and CDR2 YSYEKL. V lost 0 bases to trimming and J lost 6 bases, with 11 bases between them. CDR3 amino acids: CASSQEGIWAGELFF. CDR3 sequence (DNA): TGCGCCAGCAGCCAAGAGGGTATCTGGGCCGGGGAGCTGTTTTTT.

This clonotype occurred many times. This sequence joins TRBV27 and TRBJ2-7; 14 nucleotides match TRBD2. The germline V gene encodes CDR1 MNHEY and CDR2 SMNVEV (reference sequence). This CDR3 is 20 amino acids long. Trimming at V came to 1 base and at J to 2 bases, leaving 13 bases not matched to a gene. In DNA form, the CDR3 reads TGTGCCAGCAGTTTATGGGTGGGGACTAGCGGGAGACTCCGACCCTACGAGCAGTACTTC. Its translation: CASSLWVGTSGRLRPYEQYF.

This chain links TRBV6-2 or TRBV6-3 with TRBJ1-1, with D possibly TRBD1 on 6 matching bases. Germline CDR1 MNHEY, CDR2 SVGEGT. V was pared by 5 bases and J by 1 base, with 14 bases between. This CDR3 has 15 amino acids. The CDR3 here is CASSINRAGNTEAFF. The CDR3 region has the DNA TGTGCCAGCAGTATCAACAGGGCGGGGAACACTGAAGCTTTCTTT.

This clonotype was observed at least ten times. The chain links TRBV12-3 or TRBV12-4 to TRBJ2-7; 7 bases agree with TRBD2. After removal of 5 bases from V and 3 bases from J, the junction contained 4 bases not matched to a gene. The CDR3 is 13 amino acids. CDR3 nucleotides: TGTGCCAGCAGTGCCAGGACTAGCTACGAGCAGTACTTC. This encodes CASSARTSYEQYF.

This clonotype has a count of ten or more. The chain carries TRBV6-2 or TRBV6-3 and TRBJ2-3; 9 bases match TRBD2. CDR3 size: 19 residues. Per germline, CDR1 MNHEY and CDR2 SVGEGT. The V segment lost 0 bases and the J segment 1 base; nucleotides outside the gene matches: 11. DNA of the CDR3: TGTGCCAGCAGTTACTCGATAGGCGGGAGGGCCAAAGGCACAGATACGCAGTATTTT. It translates to CASSYSIGGRAKGTDTQYF.

This clonotype has ten or more counts. This sequence joins TRBV2 and TRBJ1-1, with 8 nucleotides matching TRBD1. The CDR3 runs to 15 residues. Per germline, CDR1 SNHLY and CDR2 FYNNEI. The J segment lost 0 bases and the V segment lost 7 bases, leaving 7 bases of the junction unmatched. CDR3 in DNA: TGTGCCAGCATTTGGGACAGGAACATGAACACTGAAGCTTTCTTT. This gives the protein CASIWDRNMNTEAFF.

This clonotype was recorded once. V and J are TRBV6-1 and TRBJ2-7; no firm D call. The germline CDR1 and CDR2 sequences are MNHNS and SASEGT. This CDR3 is built from 13 residues. Trimming removed 7 bases at V and 6 bases at J, with 16 bases between. The CDR3 DNA is TGTGCCAGCAACCCGGACCTCCGCCCCGAGCAGTACTTC. This gives the protein CASNPDLRPEQYF.

The chain links TRBV28 to TRBJ2-5; D is undetermined. Trimming pared 5 bases from V and 3 bases from J, leaving 13 bases between. The CDR3 is 14 amino acids. The germline V gene has CDR1 MDHEN and CDR2 SYDVKM. The DNA for the CDR3 is TGTGCCAGCAGTCCCACAGACGTCAAAGAGACCCAGTACTTC. Its protein product is CASSPTDVKETQYF.

This clonotype was seen many times. The chain links TRBV12-3 or TRBV12-4 to TRBJ1-1; no reliable D call. This CDR3 has 12 residues. Trimming stripped 6 bases from V and 11 bases from J, with 16 bases between. CDR3 sequence (DNA): TGTGCCAGCAGCCAACCCACCTCGAGGGCTTTCTTT. This gives the protein CASSQPTSRAFF.

This clonotype was detected ten times or more. Given a much more abundant clone one base away, this may be a read error. V and J are TRBV5-1 and TRBJ1-1, with D perhaps matching TRBD1 (5 bases). CDR3 length: 15 amino acids. Germline CDR1 and CDR2: SGHRS and YFSETQ. CDR3 sequence (DNA): TGCGCCAGCAGCTGGGGGAACTCAAGAACAACTGAAGCTTCCTTT. Its translation: CASSWGNSRTTEASF.